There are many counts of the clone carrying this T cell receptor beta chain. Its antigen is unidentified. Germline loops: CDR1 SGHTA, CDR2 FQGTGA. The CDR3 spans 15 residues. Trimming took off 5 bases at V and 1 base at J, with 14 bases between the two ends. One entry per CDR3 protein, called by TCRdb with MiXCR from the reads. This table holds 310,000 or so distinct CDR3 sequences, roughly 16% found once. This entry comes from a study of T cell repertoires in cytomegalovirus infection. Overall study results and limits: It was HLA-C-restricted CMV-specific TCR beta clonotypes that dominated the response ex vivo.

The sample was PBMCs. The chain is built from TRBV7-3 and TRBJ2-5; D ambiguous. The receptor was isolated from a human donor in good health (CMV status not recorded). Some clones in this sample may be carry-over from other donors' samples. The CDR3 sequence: CASSLHGNRQETQYF. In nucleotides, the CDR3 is TGTGCCAGCAGCCTCCATGGCAACCGCCAAGAGACCCAGTACTTC.